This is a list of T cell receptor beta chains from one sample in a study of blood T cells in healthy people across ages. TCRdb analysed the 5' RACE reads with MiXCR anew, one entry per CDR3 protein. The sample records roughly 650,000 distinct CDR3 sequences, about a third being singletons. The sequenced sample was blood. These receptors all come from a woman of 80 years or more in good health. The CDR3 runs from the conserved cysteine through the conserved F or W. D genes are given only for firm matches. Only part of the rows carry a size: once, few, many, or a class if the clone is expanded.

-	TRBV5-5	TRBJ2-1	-	CASSPSAERYNEQFF	TGCGCCAGCAGCCCCTCAGCGGAGCGGTACAATGAGCAGTTCTTC
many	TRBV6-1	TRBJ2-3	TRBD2	CASTVGLAGGSTDTQYF	TGTGCCAGCACTGTCGGACTAGCGGGGGGGAGCACAGATACGCAGTATTTT
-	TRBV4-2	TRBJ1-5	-	CASSQGGSNEPQHF	TGTGCCAGCAGCCAAGGCGGTAGCAATGAGCCCCAGCATTTT
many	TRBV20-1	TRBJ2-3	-	CSARVLGAGAQDTQYF	TGCAGTGCTCGGGTCCTAGGGGCGGGGGCACAAGATACGCAGTATTTT
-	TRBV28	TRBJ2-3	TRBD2	CASSRTSGGLTDTQYF	TGTGCCAGCAGCCGGACTAGCGGGGGCCTCACAGATACGCAGTATTTT
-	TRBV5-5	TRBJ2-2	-	CASSQITPEELFF	TGTGCCAGCAGCCAAATTACACCGGAGGAGCTGTTTTTT
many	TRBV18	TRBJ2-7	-	CASSREGAALYEQYF	TGTGCCAGCTCACGTGAAGGGGCCGCCCTCTACGAGCAGTACTTC
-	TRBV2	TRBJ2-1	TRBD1	CASSTAGTGLYNEQFF	TGTGCCAGCAGCACAGCCGGGACAGGTCTCTACAATGAGCAGTTCTTC
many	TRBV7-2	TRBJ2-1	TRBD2	CASSLGAGTDEQFF	TGTGCCAGCAGCTTAGGAGCGGGGACTGATGAGCAGTTCTTC
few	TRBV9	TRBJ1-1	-	CASSPRGGSEAFF	TGTGCCAGCAGCCCCCGGGGAGGGTCTGAAGCTTTCTTT
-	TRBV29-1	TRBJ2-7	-	CIVEETYEQYF	TGCATCGTGGAAGAAACCTACGAGCAGTACTTC
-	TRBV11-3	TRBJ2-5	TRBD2	CASSLDPGLARNEQYF	TGTGCCAGCAGCTTAGATCCAGGACTAGCGCGAAATGAGCAGTACTTC
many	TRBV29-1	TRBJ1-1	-	CSARRGRNTEAFF	TGCAGCGCCAGAAGGGGTCGGAACACTGAAGCTTTCTTT
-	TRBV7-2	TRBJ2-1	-	CASSPEEAWNEQFF	TGTGCCAGCAGCCCGGAGGAGGCGTGGAATGAGCAGTTCTTC
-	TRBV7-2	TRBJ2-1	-	CASSLSVGSSYNEQFF	TGTGCCAGCAGCTTATCTGTCGGGAGCTCCTACAATGAGCAGTTCTTC
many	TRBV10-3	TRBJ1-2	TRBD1	CAISDGQGYGYTF	TGTGCCATCAGTGATGGACAGGGCTATGGCTACACCTTC
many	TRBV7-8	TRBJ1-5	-	CASSPRRGSNQPQHF	TGTGCCAGCAGCCCAAGGCGAGGTTCCAATCAGCCCCAGCATTTT
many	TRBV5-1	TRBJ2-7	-	CASSMGPSSYEQYF	TGCGCCAGCAGCATGGGACCGAGCTCCTACGAGCAGTACTTC
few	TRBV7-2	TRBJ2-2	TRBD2	CASSRRTGGLYTGELFF	TGTGCCAGCAGCCGACGCACGGGGGGGCTTTACACCGGGGAGCTGTTTTTT
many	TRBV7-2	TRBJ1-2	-	CASSSYGLEYGYTF	TGTGCCAGCAGCTCCTACGGTTTGGAGTATGGCTACACCTTC
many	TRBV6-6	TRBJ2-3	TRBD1	CASRKTGEDTQYF	TGTGCCAGCAGGAAGACAGGGGAAGATACGCAGTATTTT
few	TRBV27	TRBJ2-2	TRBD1	CASSTTGQGTGELFF	TGTGCCAGCAGTACCACGGGACAGGGGACCGGGGAGCTGTTTTTT
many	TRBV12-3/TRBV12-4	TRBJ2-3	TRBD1	CASSFPDRRQPDTQYF	TGTGCCAGCAGTTTCCCGGACAGGCGACAACCGGATACGCAGTATTTT
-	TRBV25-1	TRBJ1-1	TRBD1	CASSWDRGGDTEAFF	TGTGCCAGCAGTTGGGACAGGGGTGGGGACACTGAAGCTTTCTTT
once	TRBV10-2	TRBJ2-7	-	CATGGGSGNEQYF	TGCGCCACAGGGGGTGGTAGCGGGAACGAGCAGTACTTC
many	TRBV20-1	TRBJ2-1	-	CSARIQGTYNEQFF	TGCAGTGCTAGAATACAGGGCACCTACAATGAGCAGTTCTTC
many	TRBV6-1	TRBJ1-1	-	CASKPTANTEAFF	TGTGCCAGCAAGCCGACAGCTAACACTGAAGCTTTCTTT
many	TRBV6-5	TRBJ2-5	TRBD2	CASSYLAGGRTKETQYF	TGTGCCAGCAGTTACCTAGCGGGGGGCCGAACTAAAGAGACCCAGTACTTC
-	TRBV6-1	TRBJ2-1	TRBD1	CASATGGQEQFF	TGTGCCAGCGCCACAGGGGGACAGGAGCAGTTCTTC
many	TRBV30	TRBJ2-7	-	CACPGSHEQYF	TGTGCCTGCCCCGGGAGTCACGAGCAGTACTTC